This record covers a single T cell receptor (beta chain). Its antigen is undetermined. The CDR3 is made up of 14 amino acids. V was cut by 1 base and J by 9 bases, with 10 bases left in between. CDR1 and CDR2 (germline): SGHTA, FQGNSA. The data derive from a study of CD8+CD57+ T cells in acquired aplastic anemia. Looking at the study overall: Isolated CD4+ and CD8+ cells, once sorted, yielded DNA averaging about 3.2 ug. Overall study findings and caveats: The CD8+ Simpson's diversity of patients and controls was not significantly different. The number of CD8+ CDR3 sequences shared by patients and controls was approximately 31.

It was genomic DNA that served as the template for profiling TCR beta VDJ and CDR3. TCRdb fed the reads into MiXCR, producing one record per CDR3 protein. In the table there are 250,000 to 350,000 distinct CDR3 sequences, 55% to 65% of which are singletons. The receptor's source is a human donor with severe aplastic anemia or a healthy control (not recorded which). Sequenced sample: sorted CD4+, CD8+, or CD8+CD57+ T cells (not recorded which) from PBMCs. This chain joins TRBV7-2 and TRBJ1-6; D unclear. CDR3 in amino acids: CASSLEPMGSPLHF. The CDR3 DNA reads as TGTGCCAGCAGCTTAGAGCCCATGGGTTCACCCCTCCACTTT.